This TCR beta chain stems from a study of Tregs in tolerant kidney transplant recipients. CDR1 and CDR2 from the germline V gene are SGHTA and FQGNSA. V trimming: 1 base; J trimming: 3 bases; junction bases outside the gene matches: 7. The CDR3 loop spans 17 amino acids. TCRdb's table, derived via immunoSEQ multiplex PCR, lists solely in-frame clones and lacks some. The repertoire has over 50,000 clones, around 85% of them found once; the top ten carry 2.1%. Unstimulated regulatory T cells (CD4+CD25+CD127-), CD4+CD25- non-regulatory cells, CD4 and CD8 cells were FACS-sorted from thawed PBMCs. The J gene is TRBJ2-3, the V gene TRBV7-2, with 10 bases aligning to TRBD2. This TCR came from a human donor who received a combined kidney and bone marrow transplant. Sequencing used Tregs from blood, obtained before the transplant. The CDR3 DNA sequence: TGTGCCAGCAGCTTAGTGGGGCTAGCGGGGGCTACAGATACGCAGTATTTT. This translates into CASSLVGLAGATDTQYF.